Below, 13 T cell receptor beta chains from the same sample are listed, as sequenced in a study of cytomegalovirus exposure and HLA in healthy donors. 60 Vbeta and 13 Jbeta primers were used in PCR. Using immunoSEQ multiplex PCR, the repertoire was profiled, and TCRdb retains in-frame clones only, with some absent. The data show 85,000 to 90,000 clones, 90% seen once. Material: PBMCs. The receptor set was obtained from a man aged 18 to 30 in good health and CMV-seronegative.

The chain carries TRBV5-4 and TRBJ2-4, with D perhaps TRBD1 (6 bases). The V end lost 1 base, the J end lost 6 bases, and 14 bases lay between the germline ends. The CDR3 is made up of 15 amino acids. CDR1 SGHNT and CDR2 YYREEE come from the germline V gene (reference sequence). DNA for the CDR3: TGTGCCAGCAGCTTGCCGGGGAAACAGGGAAACATTCAGTACTTC. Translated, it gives CASSLPGKQGNIQYF.

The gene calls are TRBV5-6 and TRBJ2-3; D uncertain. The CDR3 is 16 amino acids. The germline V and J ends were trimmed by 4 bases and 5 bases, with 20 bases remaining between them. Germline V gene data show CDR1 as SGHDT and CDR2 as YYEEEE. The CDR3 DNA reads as TGTGCCAGCAGCCGGGTGTTCGGGTCCGTGTTAGATACGCAGTATTTT. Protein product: CASSRVFGSVLDTQYF.

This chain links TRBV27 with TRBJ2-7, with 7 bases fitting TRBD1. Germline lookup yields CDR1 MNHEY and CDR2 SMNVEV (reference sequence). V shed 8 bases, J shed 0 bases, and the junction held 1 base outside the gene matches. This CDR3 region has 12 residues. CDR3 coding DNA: TGTGCCAGCCAGGGGGACTCCTACGAGCAGTACTTC. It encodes CASQGDSYEQYF.

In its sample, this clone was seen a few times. The CDR3 DNA reads TGCGCCAGCAGCTCCTATAGATCTAGCTCCTACGAGCAGTACTTC. This translates into CASSSYRSSSYEQYF. The J gene is TRBJ2-5, the V gene TRBV5-1; D is uncertain. The end of the DNA aligns better with TRBJ2-7, so the J call may be wrong. The CDR3 is 15 residues long. Germline V gene data show CDR1 as SGHRS and CDR2 as YFSETQ.

The CDR3 DNA follows: TGTGCCAGCAGTATATTAGGGGTGACCTACGAGCAGTACTTC. It yields the protein CASSILGVTYEQYF. The rearrangement links TRBV25-1 to TRBJ2-7, with a tentative D call TRBD1 (5 bases). The CDR3 is 14 amino acids. V lost 5 bases to trimming and J lost 2 bases, with 13 bases between them. Germline CDR1 MGHDK, CDR2 SYGVNS.

The CDR3 here is CASSPDVLQGPWTGELFF. CDR3 nucleotide sequence: TGCGCCAGCAGCCCCGACGTGCTACAGGGACCGTGGACCGGGGAGCTGTTTTTT. V is TRBV4-3 and J is TRBJ2-2, with D possibly matching TRBD1 (6 bases). The CDR3 runs to 18 residues. Germline V gives CDR1 LGHNA, CDR2 YSLEER. Trimming took off 4 bases at V and 5 bases at J, with 23 bases between the two ends.

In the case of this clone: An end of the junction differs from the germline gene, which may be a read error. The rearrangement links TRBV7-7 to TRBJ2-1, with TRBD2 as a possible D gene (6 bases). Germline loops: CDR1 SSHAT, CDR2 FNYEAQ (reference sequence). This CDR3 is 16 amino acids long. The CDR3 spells CASSPRETLGANEQFF. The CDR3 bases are TGTGCTAGCAGCCCCCGGGAGACCCTGGGAGCCAATGAGCAGTTCTTC.

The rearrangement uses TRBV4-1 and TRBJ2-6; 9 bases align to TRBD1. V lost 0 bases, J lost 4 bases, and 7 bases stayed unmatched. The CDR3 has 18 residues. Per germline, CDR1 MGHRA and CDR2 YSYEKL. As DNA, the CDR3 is TGCGCCAGCAGCCAAGAGGAACAGGGGGCAACAGGGGCCAACGTCCTGACTTTC. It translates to CASSQEEQGATGANVLTF.

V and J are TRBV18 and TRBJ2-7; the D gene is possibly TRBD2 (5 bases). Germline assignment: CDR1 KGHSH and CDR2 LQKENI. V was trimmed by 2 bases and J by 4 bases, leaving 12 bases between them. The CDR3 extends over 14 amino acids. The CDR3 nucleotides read TGTGCCAGCTCACCAGCCGGGAAGCCTTACGAGCAGTACTTC. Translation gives CASSPAGKPYEQYF.

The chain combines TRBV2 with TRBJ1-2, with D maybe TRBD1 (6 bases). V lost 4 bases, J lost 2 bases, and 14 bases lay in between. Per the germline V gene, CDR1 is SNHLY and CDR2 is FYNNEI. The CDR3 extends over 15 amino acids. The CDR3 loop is CASSADRSVNYGYTF. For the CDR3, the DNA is TGTGCCAGCAGTGCTGACAGGAGTGTCAACTATGGCTACACCTTC.

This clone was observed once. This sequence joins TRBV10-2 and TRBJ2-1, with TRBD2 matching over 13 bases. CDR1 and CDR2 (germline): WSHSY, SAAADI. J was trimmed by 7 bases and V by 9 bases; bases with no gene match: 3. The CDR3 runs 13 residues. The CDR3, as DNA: TGCGCCAGTAGACTAGCGGGAGGTAATGAGCAGTTCTTC. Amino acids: CASRLAGGNEQFF.

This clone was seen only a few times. The CDR3 loop is CASISRGQGNSPLHF. CDR3 bases: TGTGCCAGCATTAGTAGGGGACAAGGAAATTCACCCCTCCACTTT. This chain links TRBV6-1 with TRBJ1-6; D might be TRBD1 (6 bases). Trimming removed 7 bases from V and 7 bases from J, with 17 bases in between. The length of the CDR3 is 15 residues. From germline, CDR1 is MNHNS and CDR2 SASEGT.

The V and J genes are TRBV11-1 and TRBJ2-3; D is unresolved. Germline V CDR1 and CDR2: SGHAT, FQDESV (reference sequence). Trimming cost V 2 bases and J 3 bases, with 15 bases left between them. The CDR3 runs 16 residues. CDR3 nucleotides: TGTGCCAGCAGCTTAAGGCTACCGCACAGTACAGATACGCAGTATTTT. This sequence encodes CASSLRLPHSTDTQYF.